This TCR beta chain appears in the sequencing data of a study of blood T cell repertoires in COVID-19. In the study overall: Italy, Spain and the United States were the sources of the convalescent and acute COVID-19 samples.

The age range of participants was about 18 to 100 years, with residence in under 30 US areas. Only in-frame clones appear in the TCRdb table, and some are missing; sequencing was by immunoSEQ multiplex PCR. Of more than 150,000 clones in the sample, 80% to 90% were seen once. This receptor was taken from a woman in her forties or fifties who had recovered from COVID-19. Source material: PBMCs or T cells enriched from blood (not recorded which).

The CDR3 nucleotides are TGTGCCAGCAGGGACAGGGGTGTGTCACCCCTCCACTTT. This gives the protein CASRDRGVSPLHF. V and J are TRBV2 and TRBJ1-6; 9 nucleotides line up with TRBD1. The CDR3 length is 13 residues. Germline V gene lookup returns CDR1 SNHLY and CDR2 FYNNEI. Trimming removed 6 bases from V and 10 bases from J; junction bases left unmatched: 4.